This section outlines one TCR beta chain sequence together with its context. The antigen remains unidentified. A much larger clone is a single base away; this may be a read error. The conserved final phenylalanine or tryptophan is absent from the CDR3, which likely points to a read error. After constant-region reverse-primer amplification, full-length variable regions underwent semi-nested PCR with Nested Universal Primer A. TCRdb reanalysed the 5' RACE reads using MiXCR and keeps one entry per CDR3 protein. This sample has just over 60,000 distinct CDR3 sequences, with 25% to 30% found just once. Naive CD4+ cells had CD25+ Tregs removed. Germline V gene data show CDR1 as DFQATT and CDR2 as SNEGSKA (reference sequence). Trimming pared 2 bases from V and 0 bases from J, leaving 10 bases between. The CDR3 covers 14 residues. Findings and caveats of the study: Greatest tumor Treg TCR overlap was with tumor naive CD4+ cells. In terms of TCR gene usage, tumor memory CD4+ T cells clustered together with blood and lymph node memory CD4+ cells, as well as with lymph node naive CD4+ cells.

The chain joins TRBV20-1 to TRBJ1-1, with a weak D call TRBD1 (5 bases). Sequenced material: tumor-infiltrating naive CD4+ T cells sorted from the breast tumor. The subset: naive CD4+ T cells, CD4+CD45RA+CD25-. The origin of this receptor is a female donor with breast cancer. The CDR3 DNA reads TGCAGTGCTAGAAGAGAGGACATGAACACTGAAGCTTTCCTT. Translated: CSARREDMNTEAFL.